This TCR beta chain came from a study of blood T cell repertoires in COVID-19. Study at large: Collection of acute and convalescent COVID-19 samples took place in the United States, Italy and Spain. The cDNA or gDNA used as material had been derived from T cells, B-cell-depleted T cells, or PBMCs.

The CDR3 loop spans 15 amino acids. The V end was cut by 1 base, the J end by 7 bases, with 19 bases between. Germline V lookup: CDR1 GTSNPN, CDR2 SVGIG (reference sequence). In the source study's methods: For nucleated cells, counts were estimated from reference gene primer amplification. Method: immunoSEQ multiplex PCR; TCRdb's copy keeps in-frame clones and lacks some. V, J and clone size derive from that table, while D and trimming were established from the DNA sequence. The sample lists about 74,000 clones; approximately 80% were seen once. What was sequenced was peripheral blood. The chain couples TRBV30 to TRBJ1-2, with D hard to call. The origin of this receptor is a human donor in a cohort sampled during active COVID-19. The CDR3 is CAWSAYSNIRGGYTF. DNA of the CDR3: TGTGCCTGGAGTGCCTACAGTAACATCCGGGGTGGCTACACCTTC.